The 26 T cell receptor beta chains in this list originate from one sample, sequenced in a study of T-cell reconstitution after alpha-beta-depleted transplantation in children. TCRbeta library preparation incorporated unique molecular identifiers. A single record per CDR3 protein comes from TCRdb applying MiXCR to the PCR reads. The sample includes about 280,000 distinct CDR3 sequences, 11% of them seen just once. The starting material was peripheral blood, obtained 180 days after TCRalphabeta/CD19-depleted stem cell transplant. Receptors originate from a male patient aged 2-9 years who had a stem cell transplant for chronic granulomatous disease, so the T cells may come from the graft donor.

The table lists this clonotype with many counts. V is TRBV18 and J is TRBJ2-7, with TRBD2 matching over 7 bases. Per germline, CDR1 KGHSH and CDR2 LQKENI. CDR3 size: 15 residues. V lost 1 base and J lost 2; bases outside the gene matches: 5. The chain's CDR3 is CASSPQPSGAYEQYF. The CDR3 DNA sequence: TGTGCCAGCTCACCACAGCCTAGCGGAGCCTACGAGCAGTACTTC.

This clonotype was counted many times. The chain couples TRBV6-5 to TRBJ2-3; 7 bases fit TRBD2. Trimming at V came to 4 bases and at J to 4 bases, leaving 11 bases not matched to a gene. This CDR3 is 16 amino acids long. Germline loops: CDR1 MNHEY, CDR2 SVGAGI. The CDR3 is CASSSPGVRGADTQYF. As DNA, the CDR3 is TGTGCCAGCAGTTCCCCGGGAGTTCGGGGGGCAGATACGCAGTATTTT.

The table lists this clonotype with many counts. This sequence joins TRBV5-1 and TRBJ2-3; D tentatively fits TRBD1 or TRBD2 (5 bases each). This CDR3 contains 14 residues. The germline V gene has CDR1 SGHRS and CDR2 YFSETQ. The germline V and J ends were trimmed by 0 bases and 3 bases, with 8 bases remaining between them. The CDR3 loop is CASSLEWGTDTQYF. CDR3 sequence (DNA): TGCGCCAGCAGCTTGGAATGGGGGACAGATACGCAGTATTTT. The whole variable domain, remainder taken from reference TRBV5-1 and TRBJ2-3, is KAGVTQTPRYLIKTRGQQVTLSCSPISGHRSVSWYQQTPGQGLQFLFEYFSETQRNKGNFPGRFSGRQFSNSRSEMNVSTLELGDSALYLCASSLEWGTDTQYFGPGTRLTVL.

At least ten counts were recorded for this clonotype. The CDR3 region is CASSPRLKDSGELFF. In DNA, the CDR3 is TGTGCCAGCAGCCCCCGCCTCAAGGACAGCGGGGAGCTGTTTTTT. This chain uses TRBV7-8 with TRBJ2-2; D may be TRBD1 (6 bases). V lost 5 bases and J 7 bases, leaving 17 bases between the germline ends. The CDR3 is made up of 15 amino acids. CDR1 is SGHVS, CDR2 FQNEAQ, per germline.

This clonotype has ten or more counts. The rearrangement links TRBV6-1 to TRBJ2-2, with 7 nucleotides matching TRBD2. The junction had 6 bases not matched to a gene; V was cut back by 4 bases and J by 1 base. The CDR3 runs 16 residues. CDR1 is MNHNS, CDR2 SASEGT, per germline. The CDR3 protein is CASSAWDYRNTGELFF. The DNA of the CDR3 is TGTGCCAGCAGTGCATGGGACTACAGGAACACCGGGGAGCTGTTTTTT.

The table lists this clonotype with many counts. This rearrangement joins TRBV12-3 or TRBV12-4 to TRBJ1-1; D remains unclear. V was trimmed by 10 bases and J by 3 bases, leaving 15 bases between them. This CDR3 comprises 13 residues. The CDR3 region has the DNA TGTGCCACCCTCACACGGGATGACACTGAAGCTTTCTTT. Amino acid sequence: CATLTRDDTEAFF.

This clonotype was detected many times. The rearrangement joins TRBV12-3 or TRBV12-4 to TRBJ2-7, with D possibly being TRBD2 (6 bases). V shed 2 bases and J shed 1 base, with 18 bases lying between them. The CDR3 extends over 17 amino acids. The CDR3 region is CASSLILGGLGSYEQYF. For the CDR3, the DNA is TGTGCCAGCAGTTTAATTTTGGGGGGTCTCGGATCCTACGAGCAGTACTTC.

This clonotype was observed many times. The genes are TRBV12-3 or TRBV12-4 and TRBJ1-1, with D maybe TRBD1 (5 bases). The CDR3 consists of 16 residues. Trimming shortened V by 3 bases and J by 4 bases, and 18 bases separated the two germline ends. As DNA, the CDR3 is TGTGCCAGCAGTTTTCTAGGAGGGGCCGTTGGCACTGAAGCTTTCTTT. It yields the protein CASSFLGGAVGTEAFF.

This clonotype was counted many times. The chain couples TRBV29-1 to TRBJ1-2; tentatively, D is TRBD1 (5 bases). Looked up from germline, CDR1 is SQVTM and CDR2 is ANQGSEA. V lost 4 bases and J 4 bases, leaving 16 bases between the germline ends. The CDR3 runs to 14 residues. CDR3 region: CSVGAGDRVYGYTF. The DNA of the CDR3 is TGCAGCGTTGGAGCCGGAGACAGAGTCTATGGCTACACCTTC.

This clonotype was seen at least ten times. The V call is TRBV4-1, the J call TRBJ2-4; unclear D gene. V was trimmed by 1 base and J by 7 bases, leaving 11 bases between them. The length of the CDR3 is 14 residues. Germline-derived CDR1 and CDR2 are MGHRA and YSYEKL. The CDR3 nucleotides read TGCGCCAGCAGCCAAGCCCCCGTGAGGAACATTCAGTACTTC. Its translation: CASSQAPVRNIQYF.

This clonotype has a count of ten or more. The chain recombines TRBV7-8 with TRBJ2-1, with 13 positions matching TRBD2. Germline CDR1 reads SGHVS; CDR2 reads FQNEAQ. The CDR3 totals 16 residues. With V trimmed by 2 bases and J by 9 bases, 7 bases remained unmatched. CDR3 sequence: CASSLSLAGGPGEQFF. The CDR3 nucleotides are TGTGCCAGCAGCTTATCACTAGCGGGAGGGCCGGGTGAGCAGTTCTTC.

The chain recombines TRBV5-5 with TRBJ2-3, with D possibly being TRBD2 (5 bases). V was clipped by 2 bases and J by 1 base, with 20 bases between them. CDR1 is SGHKS and CDR2 is YYEKEE in the germline V gene (reference sequence). The CDR3 extends over 18 amino acids. This CDR3 is CASSFTVLRGIGTDTQYF. CDR3 in DNA: TGTGCCAGCAGCTTTACCGTCCTTAGAGGGATCGGCACAGATACGCAGTATTTT.

This clonotype was recorded many times. V gene TRBV28 combines with J gene TRBJ2-5; no definite D call. V lost 11 bases and J lost 2, with 12 bases in between. Germline V CDR1 and CDR2: MDHEN, SYDVKM. The CDR3 contains 12 residues. The CDR3 DNA sequence: TGTGCCTCTAAGGGCCCGCAAGAGACCCAGTACTTC. Encoded protein: CASKGPQETQYF.

The table lists this clonotype with a few counts. The chain has TRBV14 and TRBJ2-3, with D possibly TRBD1 on 6 matching bases. Germline-derived CDR1 and CDR2 are SGHDN and FVKESK. V was clipped by 3 bases and J by 4 bases, with 17 bases between them. CDR3 length: 16 residues. CDR3 sequence: CASSQLGQLFPDTQYF. The CDR3 DNA follows: TGTGCCAGCAGCCAGCTAGGACAGTTATTCCCAGATACGCAGTATTTT. Supplemented by reference TRBV14 and TRBJ2-3, the full variable domain reads EAGVTQFPSHSVIEKGQTVTLRCDPISGHDNLYWYRRVMGKEIKFLLHFVKESKQDESGMPNNRFLAERTGGTYSTLKVQPAELEDSGVYFCASSQLGQLFPDTQYFGPGTRLTVL.

This clonotype was observed once. This could be a read error, since a much larger clone is one nucleotide away. Given the absence of the conserved phenylalanine or tryptophan at the CDR3 end, a read error is likely. Because the CDR3's place on the DNA is in doubt, the DNA is left out and the CDR3 is given as listed by TCRdb. The V gene is TRBV4-1, the J gene TRBJ1-2; the table gives TRBD1 as D, unverified against the DNA. Including both end residues, the CDR3 is 12 amino acids long. Germline V gene data show CDR1 as MGHRA and CDR2 as YSYEKL. CDR3 sequence: CASSQPSGTGTL.

Ten or more counts support this clonotype. The CDR3 sequence: CAIAIGPGSSPLHF. The DNA of the CDR3 is TGTGCCATCGCGATTGGGCCTGGGAGCTCACCCCTCCACTTT. This chain uses TRBV5-5 with TRBJ1-6; D ambiguous. Trimming took off 9 bases at V and 10 bases at J, with 20 bases between the two ends. The CDR3 runs to 14 residues. Germline assignment: CDR1 SGHKS and CDR2 YYEKEE (reference sequence).

Turning to this clonotype: A much larger clone sits a single nucleotide away, making a read error possible. J is TRBJ2-1 and V is TRBV7-9; D is perhaps TRBD2 (5 bases). This CDR3 is 16 amino acids long. Deletions cut 7 bases from V and 9 bases from J, with 25 bases between. CDR1 and CDR2 (germline): SEHNR, FQNEAQ (reference sequence). The CDR3 nucleotides read TGTGCCAGCACCCGCGGCGGGCAGGAGGAACTTAGTGAGCAGTTCTTC. It is translated as CASTRGGQEELSEQFF.

This clonotype was counted at least ten times. The chain employs TRBV15 and TRBJ2-1, with D perhaps matching TRBD2 (5 bases). CDR3 length: 17 residues. The germline V gene encodes CDR1 LNHNV and CDR2 YYDKDF (reference sequence). V lost 0 bases and J 10 bases, leaving 22 bases between the germline ends. The CDR3 DNA sequence: TGTGCCACCAGCAGAGATCGCCGGACCTGGATAAGAGGGGAGCAGTTCTTC. Translated: CATSRDRRTWIRGEQFF. Full variable domain (remainder filled in from reference TRBV15 and TRBJ2-1): DAMVIQNPRYQVTQFGKPVTLSCSQTLNHNVMYWYQQKSSQAPKLLFHYYDKDFNNEADTPDNFQSRRPNTSFCFLDIRSPGLGDTAMYLCATSRDRRTWIRGEQFFGPGTRLTVL.

This clonotype was recorded at least ten times. CDR3: CAMARLAGAADTQYF. The CDR3 DNA is TGTGCCATGGCGCGGCTAGCGGGAGCAGCAGATACGCAGTATTTT. This chain links TRBV10-3 with TRBJ2-3; TRBD2 matches at 10 bases. V lost 9 bases and J lost 4; bases outside the gene matches: 10. The CDR3 covers 15 residues. In germline, CDR1 is ENHRY, CDR2 SYGVKD.

This clonotype was picked up many times. This chain uses TRBV12-3 or TRBV12-4 with TRBJ2-1, with TRBD2 matching 7 bases. CDR3 length: 16 amino acids. The ends lost 5 bases at V and 8 bases at J; junction bases unmatched: 15. Written as DNA, the CDR3 is TGTGCCAGCAGTAAATCCGCTCTAGCGGCCAGGGATGAGCAGTTCTTC. This sequence encodes CASSKSALAARDEQFF.

Details on this clonotype: This may arise from a read error, as a much more abundant clone is one base away. This chain connects TRBV24-1 to TRBJ2-2; 9 bases align to TRBD2. The germline gives CDR1 KGHDR, CDR2 SFDVKD. The CDR3 runs to 15 residues. CDR3 protein: CTTSGGTTNTGELFF. CDR3 sequence (DNA): TGTACCACCAGCGGGGGGACAACGAACACCGGGGAGCTGTTTTTT.

Concerning this clonotype: An end of the junction does not agree with germline; a read error may underlie this. The CDR3 loop is CPSSLSSGANVLTF. The CDR3 region has the DNA TGTCCCAGCAGCCTGAGCTCTGGGGCCAACGTCCTGACTTTC. The gene calls are TRBV14 and TRBJ2-6; no firm D call. Germline CDR1 and CDR2: SGHDN and FVKESK. This CDR3 spans 14 amino acids.

The table lists this clonotype with many counts. J is TRBJ2-5 and V is TRBV30; 15 bases are a match to TRBD2. Germline values: CDR1 GTSNPN, CDR2 SVGIG (reference sequence). V was clipped by 7 bases and J by 5 bases; unmatched bases: 5. This CDR3 spans 14 amino acids. The CDR3 protein is CALGLAGGGETQYF. In nucleotides, the CDR3 is TGTGCCTTGGGACTAGCGGGAGGTGGTGAGACCCAGTACTTC. The full variable domain, in which reference TRBV30 and TRBJ2-5 provide the parts outside the CDR3, is SQTIHQWPATLVQPVGSPLSLECTVEGTSNPNLYWYRQAAGRGLQLLFYSVGIGQISSEVPQNLSASRPQDRQFILSSKKLLLSDSGFYLCALGLAGGGETQYFGPGTRLLVL.

The sample holds many counts of this clonotype. The chain joins TRBV20-1 to TRBJ2-7; D might be TRBD1 (6 bases). The germline V gene has CDR1 DFQATT and CDR2 SNEGSKA (reference sequence). This CDR3 is built from 11 residues. V lost 4 bases and J lost 10, with 14 bases in between. Here the CDR3 reads CSAKGTQPQYF. Written as DNA, the CDR3 is TGCAGTGCTAAGGGGACACAGCCTCAGTACTTC.

This clonotype has ten or more counts. The chain is built from TRBV29-1 and TRBJ2-2, with D possibly matching TRBD2 (7 bases). V dropped 6 bases and J dropped 5 bases, with 16 bases sitting between them. The CDR3 sequence is 14 residues long. Looked up from germline, CDR1 is SQVTM and CDR2 is ANQGSEA. The CDR3 nucleotides are TGCAGCGTGGGACTACTTACAGGGACCGGGGAGCTGTTTTTT. This sequence encodes CSVGLLTGTGELFF.

This clonotype was detected a few times. This sequence joins TRBV4-1 and TRBJ2-2, with TRBD1 matching over 7 bases. Germline V gene data show CDR1 as MGHRA and CDR2 as YSYEKL. The CDR3 is 16 amino acids. V shed 2 bases, J shed 1 base, and the junction held 4 bases outside the gene matches. Written as DNA, the CDR3 is TGCGCCAGCAGCCAACTAGGGGGCCTGAACACCGGGGAGCTGTTTTTT. This sequence encodes CASSQLGGLNTGELFF.